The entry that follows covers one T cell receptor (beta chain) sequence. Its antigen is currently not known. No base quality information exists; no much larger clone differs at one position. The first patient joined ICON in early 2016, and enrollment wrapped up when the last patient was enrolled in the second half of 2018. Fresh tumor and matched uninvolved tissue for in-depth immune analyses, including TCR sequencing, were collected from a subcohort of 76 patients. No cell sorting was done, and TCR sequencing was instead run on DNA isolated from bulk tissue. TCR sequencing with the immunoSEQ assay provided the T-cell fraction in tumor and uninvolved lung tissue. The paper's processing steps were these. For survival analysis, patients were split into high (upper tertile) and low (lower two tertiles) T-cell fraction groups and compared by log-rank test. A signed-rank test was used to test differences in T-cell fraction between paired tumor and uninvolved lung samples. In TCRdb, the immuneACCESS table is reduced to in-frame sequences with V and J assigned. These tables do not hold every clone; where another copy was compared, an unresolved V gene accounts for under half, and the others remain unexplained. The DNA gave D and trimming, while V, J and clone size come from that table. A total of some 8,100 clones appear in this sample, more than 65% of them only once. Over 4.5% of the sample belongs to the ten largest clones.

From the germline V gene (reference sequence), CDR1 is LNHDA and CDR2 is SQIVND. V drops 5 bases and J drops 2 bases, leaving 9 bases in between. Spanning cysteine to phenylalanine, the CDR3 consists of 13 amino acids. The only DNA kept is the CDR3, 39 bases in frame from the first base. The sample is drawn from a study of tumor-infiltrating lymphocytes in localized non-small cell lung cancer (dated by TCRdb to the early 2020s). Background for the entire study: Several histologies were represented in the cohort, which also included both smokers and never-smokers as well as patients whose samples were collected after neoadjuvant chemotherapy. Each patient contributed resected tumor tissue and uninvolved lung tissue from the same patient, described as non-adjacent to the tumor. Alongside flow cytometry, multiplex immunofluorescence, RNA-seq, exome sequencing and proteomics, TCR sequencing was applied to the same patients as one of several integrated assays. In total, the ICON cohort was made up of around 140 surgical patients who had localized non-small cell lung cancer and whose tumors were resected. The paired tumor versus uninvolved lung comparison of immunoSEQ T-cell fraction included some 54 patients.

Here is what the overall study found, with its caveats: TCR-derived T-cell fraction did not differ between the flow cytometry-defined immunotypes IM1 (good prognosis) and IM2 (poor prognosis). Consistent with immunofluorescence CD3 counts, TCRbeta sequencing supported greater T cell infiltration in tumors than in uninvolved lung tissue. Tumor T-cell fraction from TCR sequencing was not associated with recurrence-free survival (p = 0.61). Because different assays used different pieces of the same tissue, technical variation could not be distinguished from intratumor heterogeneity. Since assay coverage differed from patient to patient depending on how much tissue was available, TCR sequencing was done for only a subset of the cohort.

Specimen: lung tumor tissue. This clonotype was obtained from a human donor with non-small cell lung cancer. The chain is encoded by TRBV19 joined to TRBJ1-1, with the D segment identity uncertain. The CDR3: CASSLQTNTEAFF. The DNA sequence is TGTGCCAGTAGTTTACAAACTAACACTGAAGCTTTCTTT.